Presented here are 19 T cell receptor beta chains from one specimen sequenced in a study of read filtering for tumor transcriptome and immune sequencing (dated by TCRdb to 2020 to 2021). TCRdb records Illumina HiSeq 4000 as the sequencer. TCR libraries were constructed from approximately 360 ng RNA using the Immunoverse kit, and molecular barcoded adaptors covering alpha/delta and beta/gamma chains were employed. TCRdb reprocessing: public reads trimmed at Q25 with fastp, clones called with MiXCR, in-frame beta chains kept. Each CDR3 protein appears once, grouped with its most common genes and DNA. The table for this sample lists 94,000 or so distinct CDR3 sequences; about 12% of them were counted only once. Of the sample, under 15% falls within the top ten clones. The specimen was a population of CD138-negative cells sorted from bone marrow. Sample cell subset or site, as interpreted from the label and publication: bone marrow mononuclear cells depleted of CD138+ plasma/myeloma cells by negative magnetic selection. These receptors were taken from a donor at least 40 years old with multiple myeloma.

This clonotype was seen at least ten times. The junction does not match germline at one end; this may be a read error. The chain carries TRBV11-3 and TRBJ2-1; D perhaps matches TRBD2 (5 bases). The germline V gene has CDR1 SGHNT and CDR2 YENEEA. The CDR3 is made up of 12 amino acids. The CDR3 DNA follows: TGTGCCAGCAGTTTAGCGCGGCATGAGCAGTTCTTC. Protein sequence: CASSLARHEQFF. Drawing the rest from reference TRBV11-3 and TRBJ2-1, the complete variable domain is EAGVVQSPRYKIIEKKQPVAFWCNPISGHNTLYWYLQNLGQGPELLIRYENEEAVDDSQLPKDRFSAERLKGVDSTLKIQPAELGDSAVYLCASSLARHEQFFGPGTRLTVL.

The table lists this clonotype with many counts. The chain employs TRBV5-1 and TRBJ2-5; 7 positions agree with TRBD2. The CDR3 contains 16 residues. With 4 bases clipped from V and 2 bases from J, the junction kept 11 bases outside the gene matches. Per germline, CDR1 SGHRS and CDR2 YFSETQ. The CDR3: CASSANPLAEQETQYF. The CDR3 DNA follows: TGCGCCAGCAGCGCCAATCCCCTAGCGGAGCAAGAGACCCAGTACTTC.

Turning to this clonotype: One junction end disagrees with the germline gene, perhaps due to a read error. This chain connects TRBV20-1 to TRBJ2-3; D remains unclear. Germline CDR1 reads DFQATT; CDR2 reads SNEGSKA (reference sequence). The CDR3 has 14 amino acids. The CDR3 loop reads CGAKIGPSTDMQYF. The CDR3 DNA follows: TGCGGTGCCAAAATCGGACCCAGCACAGATATGCAGTATTTT.

This clonotype came up many times. V is TRBV20-1 and J is TRBJ2-7, with 8 bases aligning to TRBD1. CDR1 is DFQATT and CDR2 is SNEGSKA in the germline V gene (reference sequence). The CDR3 has 14 residues. Germline trimming cut 0 bases from V and 2 bases from J; bases unmatched to any gene: 3. CDR3 loop: CSAREQGGPYEQYF. The CDR3 coding sequence is TGCAGTGCTAGAGAACAGGGGGGCCCCTACGAGCAGTACTTC.

This clonotype was counted ten times or more. The rearrangement uses TRBV2 and TRBJ2-3; unclear D gene. Germline V gives CDR1 SNHLY, CDR2 FYNNEI. The CDR3 sequence is 13 residues long. V gave up 3 bases and J gave up 0 bases, with 4 bases separating them. CDR3 amino acids: CASSDESTDTQYF. As DNA, the CDR3 is TGTGCCAGCAGTGACGAGAGCACAGATACGCAGTATTTT.

This clonotype has only a few counts. A read error is possible here, since a much larger clone lies one base away. The rearrangement uses TRBV28 and TRBJ2-1; D is unresolved. From germline, CDR1 is MDHEN and CDR2 SYDVKM. This CDR3 has 12 residues. CDR3 bases: TGTGCCTGCAGCCCCTTCTACAATGAGCAGTTCTTC. Its protein is CACSPFYNEQFF.

This clonotype has at least ten counts. The chain has TRBV5-1 and TRBJ1-1; D may be TRBD1 (5 bases). V was trimmed by 5 bases and J by 0 bases, leaving 14 bases between them. This CDR3 is 15 amino acids long. Germline V gene data show CDR1 as SGHRS and CDR2 as YFSETQ. The CDR3 region has the DNA TGCGCCAGCAGGTCGGGGGATGGCATGAACACTGAAGCTTTCTTT. This gives the protein CASRSGDGMNTEAFF.

The rearrangement joins TRBV5-1 to TRBJ2-5; TRBD2 matches 13 bases. Looked up from germline, CDR1 is SGHRS and CDR2 is YFSETQ. The V gene end was trimmed by 4 bases and the J gene end by 4 bases; junction bases not matched to a gene: 7. There are 16 residues in the CDR3. Here the CDR3 DNA reads TGCGCCAGCAGCGCTCGGACTAGCGGGAGAAGAGAGACCCAGTACTTC. The encoded protein is CASSARTSGRRETQYF.

This clonotype appeared a few times. One end of the junction fails to match germline, which may point to a read error. Written as DNA, the CDR3 is TGTGCCAGCACCCTCGCCGGGACTAGCGGATCCTACGAGCAGTGCTTC. Its translation: CASTLAGTSGSYEQCF. V usage is TRBV6-2 or TRBV6-3 and J usage is TRBJ2-7; 11 nucleotides match TRBD2. The CDR3 has 16 amino acids. Germline CDR1 and CDR2: MNHEY and SVGEGT.

The chain combines TRBV6-1 with TRBJ2-3, with TRBD2 matching over 7 bases. The CDR3 contains 17 residues. The trim removed 7 bases at V and 0 bases at J, leaving 13 bases unmatched. Germline V gene lookup returns CDR1 MNHNS and CDR2 SASEGT. CDR3 in DNA: TGTGCCAGCACCCCGACTCGCGGGAGAGGAAGCACAGATACGCAGTATTTT. Amino acid sequence: CASTPTRGRGSTDTQYF.

This clonotype was found many times. J is TRBJ2-7 and V is TRBV12-5; D is tentatively TRBD1 or TRBD2 (5 bases each). Germline V gives CDR1 LGHNT, CDR2 FRNRAP. The germline V and J ends were trimmed by 6 bases and 0 bases, with 12 bases remaining between them. This CDR3 has 14 amino acids. CDR3 sequence: CASGRDVSSYEQYF. CDR3 bases: TGTGCTAGTGGACGGGACGTGAGCTCCTACGAGCAGTACTTC.

With regard to this clonotype: Mismatch with germline at one junction end may stem from a read error. The rearrangement uses TRBV7-9 and TRBJ2-3; no reliable D call. CDR3 length: 12 amino acids. CDR1 and CDR2 from the germline V gene are SEHNR and FQNEAQ (reference sequence). The CDR3 region has the DNA TGTGCCAGCAGCTCCAGCACAGATACGCAGTTTTTT. Translating gives CASSSSTDTQFF.

This clonotype was seen many times. An end of the junction does not agree with germline; a read error may underlie this. The rearrangement uses TRBV6-5 and TRBJ2-7; a weak D match, TRBD2 (6 bases). This CDR3 has 14 amino acids. The germline gives CDR1 MNHEY, CDR2 SVGAGI. The CDR3 sequence: CASSYYGGPGEQYF. CDR3 nucleotide sequence: TGTGCCAGCAGCTACTACGGGGGACCTGGGGAGCAGTACTTC.

The sample holds many counts of this clonotype. The rearrangement uses TRBV6-6 and TRBJ2-7; D is unclear. Germline V gene data show CDR1 as MNHNY and CDR2 as SVGAGI (reference sequence). The V end was cut by 6 bases, the J end by 6 bases, with 9 bases between. The CDR3 is 11 amino acids. The CDR3 DNA follows: TGTGCCAGCAGCCCCGGGCGCGAGCAGTACTTC. Protein sequence: CASSPGREQYF.

This clonotype was observed many times. The chain uses TRBV7-3 and TRBJ2-1; D gene uncertain. V dropped 4 bases and J dropped 5 bases, with 9 bases sitting between them. CDR3 length: 13 amino acids. CDR1 and CDR2 from the germline V gene are SGHTA and FQGTGA. CDR3 DNA: TGTGCCAGCAGCTCCACATCCCACAATGAGCAGTTCTTC. Translation gives CASSSTSHNEQFF.

Concerning this clonotype itself: Possible read error: a much larger clone is one base away. The chain joins TRBV11-3 to TRBJ2-5; a weak D match, TRBD2 (6 bases). This CDR3 region has 16 residues. V was clipped by 4 bases and J by 7 bases, with 22 bases between them. CDR1 is SGHNT and CDR2 is YENEEA in the germline V gene. CDR3 in DNA: TGTGCCAGCAGCTCCCGACTAGTTGGGGGACGAGGGACCCAGTACTTC. This translates into CASSSRLVGGRGTQYF.

This clonotype was detected many times. The rearrangement links TRBV7-9 to TRBJ2-7; D perhaps matches TRBD1 (6 bases). This CDR3 contains 16 residues. Per germline, CDR1 SEHNR and CDR2 FQNEAQ (reference sequence). Trimming left V 4 bases short and J 0 bases short, with 16 bases between. CDR3 region: CASSSPSGAISYEQYF. The CDR3 DNA follows: TGTGCCAGCAGCTCGCCCTCAGGGGCCATCTCCTACGAGCAGTACTTC.

This clonotype was observed at least ten times. The chain uses TRBV29-1 and TRBJ1-4; D gene unclear. V gave up 4 bases and J gave up 5 bases, with 11 bases separating them. Germline lookup yields CDR1 SQVTM and CDR2 ANQGSEA. This CDR3 is built from 13 residues. CDR3 in amino acids: CSVVGRPNEKLFF. Written as DNA, the CDR3 is TGCAGCGTTGTCGGCAGACCCAATGAAAAACTGTTTTTT.

This clonotype was detected ten times or more. The rearrangement links TRBV7-9 to TRBJ1-1; 8 nucleotides match TRBD1. CDR3 length: 13 residues. V shed 8 bases and J 3 bases; nucleotides not matched to a gene: 5. The germline gives CDR1 SEHNR, CDR2 FQNEAQ (reference sequence). CDR3 in amino acids: CASARGRDTEAFF. The CDR3 DNA is TGTGCCAGCGCCAGGGGGCGGGACACTGAAGCTTTCTTT.